This TCR beta chain was profiled in a study of cytomegalovirus exposure and HLA in healthy donors. Whole-study findings and limits: A missense DCLRE1C variant was associated with V- and J-gene trimming of TCR beta chains in a later analysis, and an independent cohort replicated the association.

Trimming left V 5 bases short and J 10 bases short, with 12 bases between. Looked up from germline, CDR1 is MDHEN and CDR2 is SYDVKM. There are 12 residues in the CDR3. Details on this clone: Its antigen is not known.

Both 60 Vbeta primers and 13 Jbeta primers went into the PCR. Produced via immunoSEQ multiplex PCR; TCRdb's table is partial and in-frame only. The listing contains 95,000 to 150,000 clones. Sequencing was performed on PBMCs. This chain uses TRBV28 with TRBJ2-1; D is possibly TRBD2 (5 bases). The sequence was collected from a man between 18 and 35 years old in good health and CMV-seronegative. The CDR3 DNA reads TGTGCCAGCAGTCTAGGCGGGCGGGAGCAGTTCTTC. It encodes CASSLGGREQFF.